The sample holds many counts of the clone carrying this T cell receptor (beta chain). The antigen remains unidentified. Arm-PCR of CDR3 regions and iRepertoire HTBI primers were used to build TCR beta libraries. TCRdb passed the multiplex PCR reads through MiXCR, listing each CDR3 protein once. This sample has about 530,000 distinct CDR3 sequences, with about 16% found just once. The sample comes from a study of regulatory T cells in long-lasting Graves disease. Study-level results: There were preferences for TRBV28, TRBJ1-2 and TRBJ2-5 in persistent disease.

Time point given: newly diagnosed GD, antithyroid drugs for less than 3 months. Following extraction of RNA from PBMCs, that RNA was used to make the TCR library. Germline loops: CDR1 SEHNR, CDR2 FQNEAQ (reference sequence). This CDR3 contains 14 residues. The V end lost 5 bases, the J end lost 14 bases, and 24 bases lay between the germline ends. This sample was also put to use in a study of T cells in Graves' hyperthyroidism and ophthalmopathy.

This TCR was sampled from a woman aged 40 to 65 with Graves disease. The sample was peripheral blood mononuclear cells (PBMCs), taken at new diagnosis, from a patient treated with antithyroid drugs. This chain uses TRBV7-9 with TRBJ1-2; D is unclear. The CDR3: CASSRLGETPGYTF. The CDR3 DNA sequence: TGTGCCAGCAGCCGCCTTGGGGAGACGCCCGGTTATACCTTC.